This is a list of T cell receptor beta chains from one sample in a study of T-cell reconstitution after alpha-beta-depleted transplantation in children. Each CDR3 protein gets one entry after TCRdb re-called the PCR reads with MiXCR. The sample consists of about 510,000 distinct CDR3 sequences, more than 9.5% of them appearing once. Sequencing used PBMCs, mostly from graft donor cells, obtained 180 days after TCRalphabeta/CD19-depleted stem cell transplant. These receptors originate from a female patient aged 2-10 years who had a stem cell transplant for aplastic anemia, so the T cells may come from the graft donor. Both conserved end residues are part of each CDR3. The order of the fields is V gene, clone size, J gene, CDR3 length, D gene, CDR3 protein, CDR3 DNA. The D gene is left open where the match is weak. Clone sizes are given selectively: once, few, many, or a class where the clone is expanded.

>TRBV29-1|NA|TRBJ1-2|12|TRBD1
CSVWTGLLGYTF
TGCAGCGTTTGGACAGGGCTTTTGGGCTACACCTTC
>TRBV12-3/TRBV12-4|NA|TRBJ2-2|16|TRBD2
CASGNSGTSFPGELFF
TGTGCCAGCGGGAACTCCGGGACTAGCTTCCCCGGGGAGCTGTTTTTT
>TRBV29-1|NA|TRBJ2-5|12|TRBD1
CSVGDRRKTQYF
TGCAGCGTTGGGGACAGGAGAAAGACCCAGTACTTC
>TRBV5-1|few|TRBJ2-3|16|NA
CASSLETRTATDTQYF
TGCGCCAGCAGCTTGGAGACTAGGACCGCGACGGATACGCAGTATTTT
>TRBV24-1|NA|TRBJ1-5|15|TRBD1
CATSDPGGFDQPQHF
TGTGCCACCAGTGACCCAGGGGGTTTTGATCAGCCCCAGCATTTT
>TRBV12-3/TRBV12-4|NA|TRBJ2-1|14|NA
CASSLPSTNNEQFF
TGTGCCAGCAGCCTCCCCTCTACGAACAATGAGCAGTTCTTC
>TRBV28|few|TRBJ2-4|17|TRBD1
CASTQDTGTVAKNIQYF
TGTGCCAGCACCCAAGACACCGGGACAGTAGCCAAAAACATTCAGTACTTC
>TRBV28|NA|TRBJ2-1|13|NA
CASSFNDDNEQFF
TGTGCCAGCAGTTTTAACGACGACAATGAGCAGTTCTTC
>TRBV12-3/TRBV12-4|NA|TRBJ1-1|14|NA
CASSFEIMNTEAFF
TGTGCCAGCAGTTTTGAAATAATGAACACTGAAGCTTTCTTT
>TRBV19|few|TRBJ1-2|13|NA
CASSPSWGYGYTF
TGTGCCAGTAGTCCCTCCTGGGGCTATGGCTACACCTTC
>TRBV27|few|TRBJ1-4|13|NA
CASTSNPREKLFF
TGTGCCAGCACGTCCAATCCACGTGAAAAACTGTTTTTT
>TRBV27|few|TRBJ1-5|16|NA
CASSSLGPVSNQPQHF
TGTGCCAGCAGTTCCCTCGGCCCAGTTAGCAATCAGCCCCAGCATTTT
>TRBV4-3|NA|TRBJ1-4|17|NA
CASSQLSHREKGEKLFF
TGCGCCAGCAGCCAACTATCTCACAGGGAGAAGGGCGAAAAACTGTTTTTT
>TRBV7-2|NA|TRBJ1-3|14|NA
CANSLGPSGNTIYF
TGTGCCAACAGCTTAGGGCCTTCTGGAAACACCATATATTTT
>TRBV24-1|few|TRBJ2-5|15|TRBD2
CATSDRTSGQETQYF
TGTGCCACCAGTGACCGGACTAGCGGGCAAGAGACCCAGTACTTC
>TRBV9|few|TRBJ2-7|14|NA
CASSVEPVTYEQYF
TGTGCCAGCAGCGTAGAGCCGGTTACCTACGAGCAGTACTTC
>TRBV5-1|few|TRBJ2-3|18|NA
CASSSGWGSEAHTDTQYF
TGCGCCAGCAGTTCGGGGTGGGGGAGTGAAGCACACACAGATACGCAGTATTTT
>TRBV7-2|NA|TRBJ2-1|15|TRBD1
CASSEDRGAYNEQFF
TGTGCCAGCAGCGAGGACAGGGGGGCCTACAATGAGCAGTTCTTC
>TRBV30|NA|TRBJ2-4|13|NA
CAWNGGSRDIQYF
TGTGCCTGGAATGGAGGGTCGAGGGACATTCAGTACTTC
>TRBV4-3|few|TRBJ2-1|16|NA
CASSQDRVEHNNEQFF
TGCGCCAGCAGCCAAGATCGGGTGGAACATAACAATGAGCAGTTCTTC
>TRBV4-1|few|TRBJ2-1|18|TRBD2
CASSQEGARLAGGNEQFF
TGCGCCAGCAGCCAAGAGGGGGCCCGACTAGCGGGAGGCAATGAGCAGTTCTTC
>TRBV6-2/TRBV6-3|many|TRBJ2-2|20|NA
CASSYFYPSEGHRDTGELFF
TGTGCCAGCAGTTACTTTTATCCCAGCGAGGGACATAGGGACACCGGGGAGCTGTTTTTT
>TRBV7-9|few|TRBJ1-3|16|TRBD1
CASSTRQGRPINTIYF
TGTGCCAGCAGCACCCGACAGGGGCGGCCCATAAACACCATATATTTT
>TRBV12-3/TRBV12-4|NA|TRBJ2-2|17|NA
CASSQSQGRDTTGELFF
TGTGCCAGCAGTCAATCTCAGGGAAGGGATACCACCGGGGAGCTGTTTTTT
>TRBV6-2/TRBV6-3|few|TRBJ2-1|16|TRBD2
CASSYWPAGSYNEQFF
TGTGCCAGCAGTTACTGGCCAGCGGGGTCCTACAATGAGCAGTTCTTC
>TRBV11-2|few|TRBJ2-6|17|NA
CASSFGGVFSGANVLTF
TGTGCCAGCAGCTTCGGGGGCGTCTTCTCTGGGGCCAACGTCCTGACTTTC
>TRBV7-2|many|TRBJ2-3|14|NA
CASQRVHPADTQYF
TGTGCCAGCCAGCGGGTGCACCCGGCAGATACGCAGTATTTT
>TRBV3-1|many|TRBJ1-2|17|NA
CASSQYMGHRKDYGYTF
TGTGCCAGCAGCCAATATATGGGACATCGAAAGGACTATGGCTACACCTTC
>TRBV11-1|NA|TRBJ2-6|18|NA
CASSFLTLTSSGANVLTF
TGTGCCAGCAGCTTTCTAACCTTGACTAGTTCTGGGGCCAACGTCCTGACTTTC
>TRBV20-1|NA|TRBJ1-6|16|TRBD1
CSASGTGHRYNSPLHF
TGCAGTGCTAGTGGGACAGGCCACCGTTATAATTCACCCCTCCACTTT
>TRBV6-1|NA|TRBJ1-5|15|NA
CASSHPVGTNQPQHF
TGTGCCAGCAGCCACCCGGTCGGGACCAATCAGCCCCAGCATTTT
>TRBV20-1|NA|TRBJ2-3|15|NA
CSARDEGRSTDTQYF
TGCAGTGCTAGAGATGAGGGACGGAGCACAGATACGCAGTATTTT
>TRBV24-1|NA|TRBJ1-1|14|TRBD1
CATSPGGPQTEAFF
TGTGCCACCAGCCCAGGGGGACCGCAGACTGAAGCTTTCTTT
>TRBV30|few|TRBJ1-5|15|NA
CAWSDVGTYSTPQHF
TGTGCCTGGAGTGACGTGGGGACCTACTCCACACCCCAGCATTTT
>TRBV12-3/TRBV12-4|NA|TRBJ2-3|15|TRBD2
CASSKGLAGGDTQYF
TGTGCCAGCAGCAAGGGACTAGCGGGGGGAGATACGCAGTATTTT
>TRBV3-1|many|TRBJ2-1|14|NA
CASSRPTGYYEQFF
TGTGCCAGCAGCCGACCCACAGGGTATTATGAGCAGTTCTTC
>TRBV7-2|few|TRBJ2-7|16|NA
CASSQISSKTVYEQYF
TGTGCCAGCAGCCAAATTTCTTCCAAGACGGTCTACGAGCAGTACTTC
>TRBV20-1|few|TRBJ2-5|16|TRBD1
CSARDYRTGMQETQYF
TGCAGTGCTAGAGATTATCGGACAGGGATGCAAGAGACCCAGTACTTC
>TRBV18|many|TRBJ2-2|17|TRBD2
CASSPGLAAMNTGELFF
TGTGCCAGCTCACCAGGACTAGCGGCAATGAACACCGGGGAGCTGTTTTTT
>TRBV12-3/TRBV12-4|few|TRBJ2-6|16|TRBD1
CASSPGQASGANVLTF
TGTGCCAGCAGTCCCGGACAGGCCTCTGGGGCCAACGTCCTGACTTTC
>TRBV5-1|NA|TRBJ2-1|17|TRBD2
CASSSGLAGGSYNDQFF
TGCGCCAGCAGCTCGGGACTAGCGGGAGGGTCCTACAATGACCAGTTCTTC
>TRBV12-3/TRBV12-4|NA|TRBJ2-5|20|TRBD2
CASSPSSGLAGGPSRETQYF
TGTGCCAGCAGTCCAAGCTCGGGACTAGCGGGAGGGCCATCTCGAGAGACCCAGTACTTC